The 28 T cell receptor beta chains below all came from one sample that was sequenced in a study of vaccination and CD4 T cells after COVID-19. Time point meaning: late sampling 161 to 241 days after vaccination in three convalescent patients. TCRdb re-called the PCR reads through MiXCR, storing one row per CDR3 protein. The table records tens of thousands of distinct CDR3 sequences, roughly 50% of them present only once. Here the sequenced sample was CD4+ T cells from blood, taken about 7 months after SARS-CoV-2 vaccination. The receptors shown here come from a human donor who had recovered from COVID-19.

The CDR3 DNA reads TGTGCCAGCAGTTACAGGGGTTGGGGGAGTGACTATGGCTACACCTTC. It encodes CASSYRGWGSDYGYTF. The V call is TRBV6-5, the J call TRBJ1-2, with TRBD1 as a possible D gene (5 bases). Germline loops: CDR1 MNHEY, CDR2 SVGAGI. The CDR3 runs 16 residues. The ends were cut back, 2 bases at V and 3 bases at J, with 16 bases in the middle.

V and J are TRBV20-1 and TRBJ2-7; 12 positions agree with TRBD2. The CDR3 loop spans 18 amino acids. V trimming: 3 bases; J trimming: 0 bases; junction bases outside the gene matches: 12. Per the germline V gene, CDR1 is DFQATT and CDR2 is SNEGSKA (reference sequence). The CDR3 spells CSASMTSGRYGGSYEQYF. As DNA, the CDR3 is TGCAGTGCTAGTATGACTAGCGGGAGATATGGGGGCTCCTACGAGCAGTACTTC.

V usage is TRBV7-2 and J usage is TRBJ1-6; D remains unclear. CDR1 and CDR2 (germline): SGHTA, FQGNSA. The V end was cut by 6 bases, the J end by 8 bases, with 14 bases between. CDR3 size: 14 residues. The CDR3 region is CASRQRNIDSPLHF. The CDR3 nucleotides read TGTGCCAGCAGACAAAGGAATATTGATTCACCCCTCCACTTT.

In its sample, this clonotype was seen a few times. V gene TRBV27 combines with J gene TRBJ2-1, with a possible D match to TRBD2 (6 bases). Germline V gene sequence: CDR1 MNHEY, CDR2 SMNVEV (reference sequence). CDR3 length equals 11 residues. Deletions cut 5 bases from V and 15 bases from J, with 14 bases between. CDR3 coding DNA: TGTGCCAGCAGTCCGGTGACTAGTCGGTTCTTC. It encodes CASSPVTSRFF.

This clonotype is medium-sized by share. The rearrangement uses TRBV20-1 and TRBJ2-3; D is tentatively TRBD1 or TRBD2 (5 bases each). Germline V gene lookup returns CDR1 DFQATT and CDR2 SNEGSKA (reference sequence). V was pared by 0 bases and J by 1 base, with 11 bases between. The CDR3 consists of 15 residues. This CDR3 reads CSARDLGRRTDTQYF. The CDR3 coding sequence is TGCAGTGCTAGAGATCTGGGACGCCGCACAGATACGCAGTATTTT.

This clonotype was found once. J is TRBJ2-5 and V is TRBV20-1, with TRBD1 as a possible D gene (5 bases). The V end was cut by 6 bases, the J end by 5 bases, with 13 bases between. The CDR3 is 12 amino acids. Germline CDR1 DFQATT, CDR2 SNEGSKA (reference sequence). CDR3 coding DNA: TGCAGTGCCGCCGCCAGGGTGGAGACCCAGTACTTC. It codes for CSAAARVETQYF.

The J gene is TRBJ2-1, the V gene TRBV20-1; weak D call: TRBD2 (6 bases). Germline lookup yields CDR1 DFQATT and CDR2 SNEGSKA (reference sequence). V gave up 4 bases and J gave up 7 bases, with 11 bases separating them. CDR3 length equals 12 residues. CDR3 sequence: CSAIIRENEQFF. The CDR3 coding sequence is TGCAGTGCTATTATCCGGGAGAATGAGCAGTTCTTC.

The chain links TRBV29-1 to TRBJ1-5, with D possibly matching TRBD1 (5 bases). The CDR3 loop spans 15 amino acids. V lost 4 bases and J lost 6, with 19 bases in between. Germline lookup yields CDR1 SQVTM and CDR2 ANQGSEA. The CDR3 protein is CSVASPPGLSQPQHF. In DNA, the CDR3 is TGCAGCGTTGCCAGCCCTCCGGGACTGTCTCAGCCCCAGCATTTT.

The chain is built from TRBV2 and TRBJ2-3, with 11 nucleotides matching TRBD2. Germline lookup yields CDR1 SNHLY and CDR2 FYNNEI. With V trimmed by 9 bases and J by 1 base, 0 bases remained unmatched. This CDR3 comprises 13 residues. CDR3 nucleotide sequence: TGTGCCAGACTAGCGGGAGGCACAGATACGCAGTATTTT. Its protein product is CARLAGGTDTQYF.

The V call is TRBV27, the J call TRBJ2-1; D unclear. CDR3 length: 15 amino acids. Germline V lookup: CDR1 MNHEY, CDR2 SMNVEV (reference sequence). V gave up 5 bases and J gave up 1 base, with 12 bases separating them. In nucleotides, the CDR3 is TGTGCCAGCAGTATCCTGGTTGGGTCCTACAATGAGCAGTTCTTC. This codes for CASSILVGSYNEQFF.

This clonotype was observed a handful of times. The V call is TRBV20-1, the J call TRBJ2-7; no firm D call. This CDR3 comprises 14 residues. Germline V gene data show CDR1 as DFQATT and CDR2 as SNEGSKA (reference sequence). Trimming cost V 5 bases and J 4 bases, with 18 bases left between them. This chain's CDR3 is CSAGSHHSVYEQYF. CDR3 nucleotide sequence: TGCAGTGCTGGATCCCACCACTCCGTTTACGAGCAGTACTTC.

The chain recombines TRBV28 with TRBJ2-3; TRBD2 agrees at 9 bases. This CDR3 has 15 residues. Unmatched junction bases numbered 2, after V lost 0 bases and J lost 4 bases. Germline CDR1 and CDR2: MDHEN and SYDVKM. The CDR3 protein is CASSLWLAGPDTQYF. CDR3 in DNA: TGTGCCAGCAGTTTATGGCTAGCGGGACCAGATACGCAGTATTTT.

V gene TRBV7-9 combines with J gene TRBJ2-1, with 7 positions matching TRBD2. Per the germline V gene, CDR1 is SEHNR and CDR2 is FQNEAQ (reference sequence). Unmatched junction bases numbered 16, after V lost 5 bases and J lost 6 bases. The CDR3 spans 17 residues. The CDR3 nucleotides read TGTGCCAGCAGCCCCCCCTTCAGGCTAGCGGTGTCCAATGAGCAGTTCTTC. Protein product: CASSPPFRLAVSNEQFF.

This clonotype was found a few times. This chain uses TRBV20-1 with TRBJ1-2; no firm D call. The CDR3 consists of 13 residues. V lost 1 base and J 4 bases, leaving 10 bases between the germline ends. Germline V gives CDR1 DFQATT, CDR2 SNEGSKA (reference sequence). The CDR3 DNA reads TGCAGTGCTAGAGGGGAGGATCCCTATGGCTACACCTTC. This translates into CSARGEDPYGYTF.

V gene TRBV2 combines with J gene TRBJ2-7; 12 nucleotides align to TRBD2. Germline lookup yields CDR1 SNHLY and CDR2 FYNNEI. With V trimmed by 5 bases and J by 6 bases, 17 bases remained unmatched. This CDR3 comprises 18 residues. CDR3 nucleotide sequence: TGTGCCAGCAGTCCCATAACCCTGGCCGGGACTAGCGGGCTCGAGCAGTACTTC. Its protein is CASSPITLAGTSGLEQYF.

This clonotype has just one count. This chain joins TRBV20-1 and TRBJ1-5; the match to TRBD1 covers 9 bases. The CDR3 sequence is 16 residues long. V shed 3 bases and J 5 bases; nucleotides not matched to a gene: 11. Germline assignment: CDR1 DFQATT and CDR2 SNEGSKA (reference sequence). The CDR3 DNA reads TGCAGTGCTAGTCGCACCGGGACAGGGTTCGATCAGCCCCAGCATTTT. Amino acid sequence: CSASRTGTGFDQPQHF.

This clonotype was counted between two and nine times. This sequence joins TRBV7-9 and TRBJ1-6, with 7 bases fitting TRBD1. Trimming cost V 5 bases and J 4 bases; bases outside gene matches: 5. Germline loops: CDR1 SEHNR, CDR2 FQNEAQ (reference sequence). CDR3 length: 15 residues. The chain's CDR3 is CASSAGTAYNSPLHF. For the CDR3, the DNA is TGTGCCAGCAGCGCAGGGACAGCGTATAATTCACCCCTCCACTTT. The full variable domain, in which reference TRBV7-9 and TRBJ1-6 provide the parts outside the CDR3, is DTGVSQNPRHKITKRGQNVTFRCDPISEHNRLYWYRQTLGQGPEFLTYFQNEAQLEKSRLLSDRFSAERPKGSFSTLEIQRTEQGDSAMYLCASSAGTAYNSPLHFGNGTRLTVT.

The rearrangement links TRBV28 to TRBJ1-2; 8 bases fit TRBD1. Germline CDR1 is MDHEN and CDR2 is SYDVKM. This CDR3 spans 12 amino acids. The ends lost 8 bases at V and 5 bases at J; junction bases unmatched: 4. CDR3 sequence: CASRTGRYGYTF. The DNA for the CDR3 is TGTGCCAGCCGGACAGGGCGATATGGCTACACCTTC.

Only a few counts were recorded for this clonotype. This chain connects TRBV27 to TRBJ1-1, with D possibly being TRBD1 (6 bases). V was shortened by 6 bases and J by 10 bases, with 18 bases between the two germline ends. The V gene's germline CDR1 is MNHEY and CDR2 SMNVEV (reference sequence). This CDR3 comprises 13 residues. The CDR3 region is CASSLRPTGTAFF. DNA for the CDR3: TGTGCCAGCAGCCTCAGACCAACAGGGACAGCTTTCTTT.

This clonotype showed up just a few times. The gene calls are TRBV7-3 and TRBJ1-1; D not certain. The CDR3 has 13 amino acids. The V end lost 6 bases, the J end lost 2 bases, and 10 bases lay between the germline ends. Germline-derived CDR1 and CDR2 are SGHTA and FQGTGA. The CDR3 nucleotides are TGTGCCAGCAGGTTGACCGGCAACACTGAAGCTTTCTTT. Translating it yields CASRLTGNTEAFF.

The V call is TRBV27, the J call TRBJ2-1; D not certain. The CDR3 contains 13 residues. Germline CDR1 and CDR2: MNHEY and SMNVEV (reference sequence). The V and J ends lost 0 bases and 10 bases respectively, with 10 bases between them. CDR3 sequence reads: CASSLSHLREQFF. The CDR3 nucleotides are TGTGCCAGCAGTTTATCCCATCTGAGGGAGCAGTTCTTC.

The chain couples TRBV20-1 to TRBJ1-2; unclear D gene. Germline V gives CDR1 DFQATT, CDR2 SNEGSKA (reference sequence). CDR3 length: 15 residues. Trimming removed 2 bases at V and 2 bases at J, with 15 bases between. The CDR3 protein is CSARSSPYDNYGYTF. DNA of the CDR3: TGCAGTGCTAGAAGTTCCCCCTATGACAACTATGGCTACACCTTC.

The V gene is TRBV4-2, the J gene TRBJ1-2; no clear D gene. The CDR3 runs 14 residues. CDR1 is LGHNA, CDR2 YNFKEQ, per germline. Trimming stripped 0 bases from V and 2 bases from J, with 7 bases between. The CDR3 loop is CASSQDLNNYGYTF. In DNA, the CDR3 is TGTGCCAGCAGCCAAGATTTAAACAACTATGGCTACACCTTC.

This clonotype was counted between two and nine times. V usage is TRBV20-1 and J usage is TRBJ2-1, with D possibly called TRBD1 or TRBD2 (5 bases each). This CDR3 contains 13 residues. CDR1 is DFQATT and CDR2 is SNEGSKA in the germline V gene (reference sequence). Trimming took off 3 bases at V and 7 bases at J, with 13 bases between the two ends. The CDR3 region has the DNA TGCAGTGCTAGTTCAGGGTGGGAGAATGAGCAGTTCTTC. Its protein product is CSASSGWENEQFF.

This clonotype was detected only once. The J gene is TRBJ2-7, the V gene TRBV5-1; 8 bases align to TRBD2. J lost 5 bases, V lost 5 bases, and 12 bases had no gene match. CDR3 length: 15 amino acids. Germline V lookup: CDR1 SGHRS, CDR2 YFSETQ. The CDR3 coding sequence is TGCGCCAGCAGGGAACCCGGGACTAGGGGAAACGAGCAGTACTTC. It yields the protein CASREPGTRGNEQYF.

The chain carries TRBV6-1 and TRBJ2-3; TRBD2 is a possible D gene (6 bases). Germline V gene sequence: CDR1 MNHNS, CDR2 SASEGT. Trimming pared 2 bases from V and 1 base from J, leaving 13 bases between. This CDR3 has 16 amino acids. CDR3 nucleotide sequence: TGTGCCAGCAGTGAATTTGGGGGGAGAGGCACAGATACGCAGTATTTT. Its translation: CASSEFGGRGTDTQYF.

The CDR3 region has the DNA TGTGCCAGCAGCCTAAGGACTAGCGGGACGAACACAGATACGCAGTATTTT. Protein product: CASSLRTSGTNTDTQYF. V is TRBV11-2 and J is TRBJ2-3; 12 bases match TRBD2. The CDR3 loop spans 17 amino acids. Germline loops: CDR1 SGHAT, CDR2 FQNNGV. The V gene end was trimmed by 5 bases and the J gene end by 2 bases; junction bases not matched to a gene: 8.

The CDR3 nucleotides read TGCAGCGCCACAGGGAGCGGGAGGACCCACGAGCAGTACTTC. Protein: CSATGSGRTHEQYF. The chain carries TRBV29-1 and TRBJ2-7; TRBD2 matches 9 bases. This CDR3 is built from 14 residues. Germline V gene sequence: CDR1 SQVTM, CDR2 ANQGSEA. Unmatched junction bases numbered 12, after V lost 7 bases and J lost 5 bases.